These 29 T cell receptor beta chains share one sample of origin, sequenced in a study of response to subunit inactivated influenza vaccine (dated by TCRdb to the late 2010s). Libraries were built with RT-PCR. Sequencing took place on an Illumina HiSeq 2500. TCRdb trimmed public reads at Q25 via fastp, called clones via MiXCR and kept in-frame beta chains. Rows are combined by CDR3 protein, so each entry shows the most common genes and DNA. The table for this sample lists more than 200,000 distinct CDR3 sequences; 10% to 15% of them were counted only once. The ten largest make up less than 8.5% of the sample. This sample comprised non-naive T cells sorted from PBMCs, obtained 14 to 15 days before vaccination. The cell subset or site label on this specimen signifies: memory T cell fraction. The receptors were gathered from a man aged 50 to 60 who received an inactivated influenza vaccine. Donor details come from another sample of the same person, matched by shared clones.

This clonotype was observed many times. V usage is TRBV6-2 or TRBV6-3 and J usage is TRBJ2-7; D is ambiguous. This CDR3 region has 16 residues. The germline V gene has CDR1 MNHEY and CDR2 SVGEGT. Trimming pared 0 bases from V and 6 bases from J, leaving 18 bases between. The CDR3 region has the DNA TGTGCCAGCAGTTACTCGATGTCACCTAACCCTTCCGAGCAGTACTTC. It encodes CASSYSMSPNPSEQYF.

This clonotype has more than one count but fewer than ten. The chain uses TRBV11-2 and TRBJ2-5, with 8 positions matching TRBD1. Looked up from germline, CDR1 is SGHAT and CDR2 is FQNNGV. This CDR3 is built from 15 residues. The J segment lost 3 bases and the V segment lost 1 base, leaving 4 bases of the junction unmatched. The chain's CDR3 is CASSLVQGAKETQYF. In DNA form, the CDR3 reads TGTGCCAGCAGCTTAGTGCAGGGGGCTAAAGAGACCCAGTACTTC. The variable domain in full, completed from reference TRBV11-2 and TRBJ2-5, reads EAGVAQSPRYKIIEKRQSVAFWCNPISGHATLYWYQQILGQGPKLLIQFQNNGVVDDSQLPKDRFSAERLKGVDSTLKIQPAKLEDSAVYLCASSLVQGAKETQYFGPGTRLLVL.

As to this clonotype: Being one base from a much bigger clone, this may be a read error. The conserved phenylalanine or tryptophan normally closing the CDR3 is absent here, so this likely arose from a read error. The CDR3 is CASSRGSNYGYTL. CDR3 in DNA: TGTGCCAGCAGCAGGGGATCGAACTATGGCTACACCCTC. The chain has TRBV5-6 and TRBJ1-2; D perhaps matches TRBD1 (5 bases). The length of the CDR3 is 13 residues. Per germline, CDR1 SGHDT and CDR2 YYEEEE. V was trimmed by 4 bases and J by 2 bases, leaving 9 bases between them.

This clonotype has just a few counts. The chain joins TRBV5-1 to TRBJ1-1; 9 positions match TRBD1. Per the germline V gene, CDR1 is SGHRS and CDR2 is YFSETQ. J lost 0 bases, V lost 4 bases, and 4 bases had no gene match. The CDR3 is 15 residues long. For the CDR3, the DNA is TGCGCCAGCAGCCGGACAGGGGACCTGAACACTGAAGCTTTCTTT. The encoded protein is CASSRTGDLNTEAFF.

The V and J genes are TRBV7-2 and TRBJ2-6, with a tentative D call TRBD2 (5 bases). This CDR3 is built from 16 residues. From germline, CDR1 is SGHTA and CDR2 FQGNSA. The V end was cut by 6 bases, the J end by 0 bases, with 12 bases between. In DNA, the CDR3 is TGTGCCAGCAGGGACTTTCTTCGCTCTGGGGCCAACGTCCTGACTTTC. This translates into CASRDFLRSGANVLTF.

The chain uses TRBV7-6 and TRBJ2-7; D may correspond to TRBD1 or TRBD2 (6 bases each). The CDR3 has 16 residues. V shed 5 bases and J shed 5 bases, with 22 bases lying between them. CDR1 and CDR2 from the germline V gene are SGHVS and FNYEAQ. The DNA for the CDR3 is TGTGCCAGCAGCCAATTTGTTCGGGACGGGGGCAACGAGCAGTACTTC. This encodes CASSQFVRDGGNEQYF.

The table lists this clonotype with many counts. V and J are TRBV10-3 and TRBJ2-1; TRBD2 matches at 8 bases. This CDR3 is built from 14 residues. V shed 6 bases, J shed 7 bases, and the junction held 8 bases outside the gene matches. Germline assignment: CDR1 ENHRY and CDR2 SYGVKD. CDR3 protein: CAISSGGAGNEQFF. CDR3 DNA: TGTGCCATCAGCAGCGGGGGCGCGGGGAATGAGCAGTTCTTC.

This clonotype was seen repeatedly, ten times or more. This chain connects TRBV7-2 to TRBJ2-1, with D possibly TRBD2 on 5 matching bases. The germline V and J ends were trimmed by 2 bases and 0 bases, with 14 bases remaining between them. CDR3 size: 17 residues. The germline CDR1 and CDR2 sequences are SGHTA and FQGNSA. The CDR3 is CASSLSGGFRSYNEQFF. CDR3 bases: TGTGCCAGCAGCTTATCCGGCGGGTTCCGCTCCTACAATGAGCAGTTCTTC.

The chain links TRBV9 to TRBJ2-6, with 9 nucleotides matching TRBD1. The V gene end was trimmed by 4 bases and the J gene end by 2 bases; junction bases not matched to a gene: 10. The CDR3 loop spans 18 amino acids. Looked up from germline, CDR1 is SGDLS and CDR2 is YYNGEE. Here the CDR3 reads CASSPRTGDTPGANVLTF. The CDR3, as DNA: TGTGCCAGCAGCCCGAGGACAGGGGACACTCCTGGGGCCAACGTCCTGACTTTC.

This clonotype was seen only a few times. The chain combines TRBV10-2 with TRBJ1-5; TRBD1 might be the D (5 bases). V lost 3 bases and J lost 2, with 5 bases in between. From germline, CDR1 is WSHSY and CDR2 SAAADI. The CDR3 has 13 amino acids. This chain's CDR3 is CASSEGGNQPQHF. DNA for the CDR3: TGCGCCAGCAGTGAAGGGGGCAATCAGCCCCAGCATTTT.

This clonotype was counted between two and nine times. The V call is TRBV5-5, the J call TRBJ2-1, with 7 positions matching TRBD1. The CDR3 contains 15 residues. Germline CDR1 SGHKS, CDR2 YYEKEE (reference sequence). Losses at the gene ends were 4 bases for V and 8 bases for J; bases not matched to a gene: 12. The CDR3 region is CASSHRGLNSDEQFF. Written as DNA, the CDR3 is TGTGCCAGCAGCCACAGGGGTTTAAATTCGGATGAGCAGTTCTTC.

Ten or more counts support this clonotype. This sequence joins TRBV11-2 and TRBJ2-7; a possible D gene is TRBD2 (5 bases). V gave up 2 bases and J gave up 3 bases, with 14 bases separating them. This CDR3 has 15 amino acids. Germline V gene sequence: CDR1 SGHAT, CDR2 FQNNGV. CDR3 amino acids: CASSLYEGLRYEQYF. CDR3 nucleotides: TGTGCCAGCAGCTTATACGAGGGCTTGCGCTACGAGCAGTACTTC.

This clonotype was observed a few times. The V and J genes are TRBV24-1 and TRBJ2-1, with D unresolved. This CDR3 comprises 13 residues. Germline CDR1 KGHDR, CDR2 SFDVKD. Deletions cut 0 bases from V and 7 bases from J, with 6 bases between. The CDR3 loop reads CATSDLWGNEQFF. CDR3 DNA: TGTGCCACCAGTGATTTGTGGGGAAATGAGCAGTTCTTC.

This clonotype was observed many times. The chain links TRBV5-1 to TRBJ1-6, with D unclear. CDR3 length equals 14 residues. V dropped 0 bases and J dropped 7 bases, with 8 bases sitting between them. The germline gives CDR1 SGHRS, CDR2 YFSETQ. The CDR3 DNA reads TGCGCCAGCAGCTTGGTTCGCGGCAATTCACCCCTCCACTTT. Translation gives CASSLVRGNSPLHF.

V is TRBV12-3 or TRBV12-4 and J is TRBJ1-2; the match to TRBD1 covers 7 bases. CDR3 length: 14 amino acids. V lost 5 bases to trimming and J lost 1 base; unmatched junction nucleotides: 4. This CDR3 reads CASSPTGVNYGYTF. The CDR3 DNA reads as TGTGCCAGCAGTCCTACAGGGGTTAACTATGGCTACACCTTC.

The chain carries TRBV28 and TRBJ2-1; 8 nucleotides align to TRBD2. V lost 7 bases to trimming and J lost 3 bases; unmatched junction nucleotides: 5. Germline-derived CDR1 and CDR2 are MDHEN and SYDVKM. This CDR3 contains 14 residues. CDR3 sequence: CASTPGLDYNEQFF. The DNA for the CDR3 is TGTGCCAGCACCCCGGGACTAGACTACAATGAGCAGTTCTTC.

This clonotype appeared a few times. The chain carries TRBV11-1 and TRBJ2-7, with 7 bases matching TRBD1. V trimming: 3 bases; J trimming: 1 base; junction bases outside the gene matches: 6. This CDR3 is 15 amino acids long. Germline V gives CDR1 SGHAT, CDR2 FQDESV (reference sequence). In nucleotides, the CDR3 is TGTGCCAGCAGCTTGGACAGGATCACTTCCTACGAGCAGTACTTC. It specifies CASSLDRITSYEQYF.

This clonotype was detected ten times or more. The CDR3 sequence: CASSNGLAGITGELFF. The DNA of the CDR3 is TGTGCCAGCAGTAACGGACTAGCGGGAATCACCGGGGAGCTGTTTTTT. The rearrangement joins TRBV6-2 or TRBV6-3 to TRBJ2-2; TRBD2 agrees at 12 bases. Germline V gives CDR1 MNHEY, CDR2 SVGEGT. The CDR3 sequence is 16 residues long. V shed 5 bases, J shed 4 bases, and the junction held 5 bases outside the gene matches.

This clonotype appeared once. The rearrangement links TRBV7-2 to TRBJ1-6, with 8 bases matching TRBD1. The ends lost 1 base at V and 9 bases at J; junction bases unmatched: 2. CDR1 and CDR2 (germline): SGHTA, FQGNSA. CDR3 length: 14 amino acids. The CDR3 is CASSLDQGASPLHF. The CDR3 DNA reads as TGTGCCAGCAGCTTAGATCAGGGGGCTTCACCCCTCCACTTT.

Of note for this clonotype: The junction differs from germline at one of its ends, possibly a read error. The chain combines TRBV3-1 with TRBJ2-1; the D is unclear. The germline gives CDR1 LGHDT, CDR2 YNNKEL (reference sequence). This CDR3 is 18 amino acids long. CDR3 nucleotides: TGTGCCAGCAGCCAAGATGGAACCTCCCTTCTATCCTCCAATGAGCAGTTCTTC. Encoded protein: CASSQDGTSLLSSNEQFF.

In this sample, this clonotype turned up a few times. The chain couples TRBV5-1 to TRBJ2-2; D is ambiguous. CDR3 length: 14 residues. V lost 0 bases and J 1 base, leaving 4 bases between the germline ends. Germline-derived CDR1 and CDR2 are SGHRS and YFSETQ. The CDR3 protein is CASSLDWNTGELFF. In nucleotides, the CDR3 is TGCGCCAGCAGCTTGGACTGGAACACCGGGGAGCTGTTTTTT. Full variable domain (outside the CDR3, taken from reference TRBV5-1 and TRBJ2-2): KAGVTQTPRYLIKTRGQQVTLSCSPISGHRSVSWYQQTPGQGLQFLFEYFSETQRNKGNFPGRFSGRQFSNSRSEMNVSTLELGDSALYLCASSLDWNTGELFFGEGSRLTVL.

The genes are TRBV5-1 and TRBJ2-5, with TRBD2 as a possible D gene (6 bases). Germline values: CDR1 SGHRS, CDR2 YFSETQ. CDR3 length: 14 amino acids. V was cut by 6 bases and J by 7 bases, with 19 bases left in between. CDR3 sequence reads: CASTTGTSGWTQYF. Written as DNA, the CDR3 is TGCGCCAGCACCACCGGGACTTCGGGTTGGACCCAGTACTTC.

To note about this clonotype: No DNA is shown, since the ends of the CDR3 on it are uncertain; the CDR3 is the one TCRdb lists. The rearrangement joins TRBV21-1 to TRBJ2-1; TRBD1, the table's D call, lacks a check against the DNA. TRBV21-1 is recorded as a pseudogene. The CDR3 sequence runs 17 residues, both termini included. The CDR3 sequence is CASSKDYFGQGANEQFF.

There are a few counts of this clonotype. As DNA, the CDR3 is TGTGCCACCAGTGATTCGAGGACAGGGACCTACGAGCAGTACTTC. Translating it yields CATSDSRTGTYEQYF. V is TRBV24-1 and J is TRBJ2-7; 8 bases match TRBD1. The CDR3 extends over 15 amino acids. With 2 bases clipped from V and 2 bases from J, the junction kept 4 bases outside the gene matches. CDR1 KGHDR and CDR2 SFDVKD come from the germline V gene.

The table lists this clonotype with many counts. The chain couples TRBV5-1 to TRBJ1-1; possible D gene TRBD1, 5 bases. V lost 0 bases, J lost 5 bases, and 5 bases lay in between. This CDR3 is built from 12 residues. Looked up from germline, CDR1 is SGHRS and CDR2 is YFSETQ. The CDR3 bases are TGCGCCAGCAGCTTGGAGGGGACTGAAGCTTTCTTT. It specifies CASSLEGTEAFF.

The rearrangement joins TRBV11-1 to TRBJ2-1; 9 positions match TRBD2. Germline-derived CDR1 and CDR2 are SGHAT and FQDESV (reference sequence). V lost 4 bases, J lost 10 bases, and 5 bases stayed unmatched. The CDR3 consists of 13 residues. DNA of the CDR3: TGTGCCAGCAGCTGGGCGGGGGGGTCGGAGCAGTTCTTC. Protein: CASSWAGGSEQFF.

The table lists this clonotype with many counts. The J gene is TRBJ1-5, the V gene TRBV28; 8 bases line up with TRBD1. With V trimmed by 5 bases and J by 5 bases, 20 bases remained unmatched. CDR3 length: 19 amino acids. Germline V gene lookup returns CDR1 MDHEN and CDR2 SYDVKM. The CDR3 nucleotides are TGTGCCAGCAGTGCCTCAGGGGGCCTGGGCTCCTTGGGAGATCAGCCCCAGCATTTT. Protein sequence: CASSASGGLGSLGDQPQHF.

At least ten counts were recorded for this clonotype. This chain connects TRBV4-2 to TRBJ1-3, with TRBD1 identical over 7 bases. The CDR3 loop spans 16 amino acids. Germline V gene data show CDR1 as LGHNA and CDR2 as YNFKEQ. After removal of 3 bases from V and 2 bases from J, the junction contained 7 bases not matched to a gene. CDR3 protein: CASSQSTGRAGNTIYF. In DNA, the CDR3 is TGTGCCAGCAGCCAGTCGACAGGGAGGGCTGGAAACACCATATATTTT.

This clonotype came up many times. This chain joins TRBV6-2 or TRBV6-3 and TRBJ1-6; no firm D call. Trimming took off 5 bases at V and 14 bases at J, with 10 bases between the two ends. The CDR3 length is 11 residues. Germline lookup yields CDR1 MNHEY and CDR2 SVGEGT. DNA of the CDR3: TGTGCCAGCAGTAACCTTGTGGCCCTCCACTTT. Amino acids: CASSNLVALHF.